This T cell receptor (beta chain) comes out of a study of cytomegalovirus exposure and HLA in healthy donors. The CDR3 contains 13 residues. Germline CDR1 SEHNR, CDR2 FQNEAQ (reference sequence). As concerns this clone: Its antigen is currently unknown. At one end, the junction sequence differs from germline, possibly due to a read error.

PCR used 60 Vbeta primers and 13 Jbeta primers. Assay used: immunoSEQ multiplex PCR; TCRdb lists only in-frame clones, some missing. The sample holds some 150,000 clones, about 72% seen once. Findings of the study overall: Roughly uniform depth of sequencing across donors was assumed in presence/absence analyses.

The receptor comes from a man aged 55 to 70 in good health and CMV-seronegative. This chain links TRBV7-9 with TRBJ2-5; no reliable D call. Sequencing input: PBMCs. The CDR3 is CSSSLAGQETQYF. The CDR3 DNA is TGTTCCAGCAGCTTAGCCGGCCAAGAGACCCAGTACTTC.